This passage covers 17 T cell receptor beta chains from one sample sequenced in a study of brain T cells in children with intractable seizures. The table came from immunoSEQ multiplex PCR; TCRdb's copy has only in-frame clones and leaves some out. The sample consists of around 340,000 clones, nearly 95% of them appearing once. Stated time point: blood from clinic visit 5 months post-surgery; TSC patient then seizure free. The sequenced sample was peripheral blood, obtained roughly 5 months after surgery. The receptors originated from a boy less than two years old with tuberous sclerosis and intractable seizures.

The chain has TRBV7-6 and TRBJ2-5; TRBD2 matches at 7 bases. The V gene end was trimmed by 7 bases and the J gene end by 0 bases; junction bases not matched to a gene: 8. Germline lookup yields CDR1 SGHVS and CDR2 FNYEAQ. This CDR3 comprises 15 residues. The CDR3 reads CASTVMGGYQETQYF. The DNA for the CDR3 is TGTGCCAGCACCGTCATGGGGGGGTACCAAGAGACCCAGTACTTC. The whole variable domain, filled in from reference TRBV7-6 and TRBJ2-5, reads GAGVSQSPRYKVTKRGQDVALRCDPISGHVSLYWYRQALGQGPEFLTYFNYEAQQDKSGLPNDRFSAERPEGSISTLTIQRTEQRDSAMYRCASTVMGGYQETQYFGPGTRLLVL.

CDR3 amino acids: CASSAREWATGELFF. As DNA, the CDR3 is TGTGCCAGCAGCGCTCGAGAGTGGGCCACCGGGGAGCTGTTTTTT. V gene TRBV9 combines with J gene TRBJ2-2; D gene ambiguous. The V gene's germline CDR1 is SGDLS and CDR2 YYNGEE. CDR3 length: 15 residues. V was shortened by 3 bases and J by 4 bases, with 13 bases between the two germline ends.

This chain links TRBV10-2 with TRBJ2-7, with D unclear. CDR1 and CDR2 from the germline V gene are WSHSY and SAAADI. Deletions cut 6 bases from V and 4 bases from J, with 16 bases between. The CDR3 extends over 14 amino acids. The CDR3 spells CASRQGETQYEQYF. CDR3 coding DNA: TGCGCCAGCAGGCAAGGAGAGACCCAATACGAGCAGTACTTC.

This rearrangement joins TRBV3-1 (or the pseudogene TRBV3-2) to TRBJ2-1; weak D call: TRBD2 (6 bases). The V end was cut by 5 bases, the J end by 0 bases, with 17 bases between. CDR1 and CDR2 from the germline V gene are LGHDT and YNNKEL (reference sequence). This CDR3 region has 17 residues. The CDR3 nucleotides are TGTGCCAGCAGCAAAGGAGGGGACTCTCGCTCCTACAATGAGCAGTTCTTC. Protein: CASSKGGDSRSYNEQFF.

This chain links TRBV10-1 with TRBJ2-4, with 7 nucleotides matching TRBD1. The CDR3 covers 13 residues. Germline V gene sequence: CDR1 WNHNN, CDR2 SYGVQD (reference sequence). The V gene end was trimmed by 5 bases and the J gene end by 8 bases; junction bases not matched to a gene: 6. CDR3 DNA sequence: TGCGCCAGCAGTCGACAGGGATTGGACATTCAGTACTTC. The encoded protein is CASSRQGLDIQYF.

The chain has TRBV4-2 and TRBJ1-1; a weak D match, TRBD1 (6 bases). CDR1 and CDR2 (germline): LGHNA, YNFKEQ. Trimming pared 4 bases from V and 2 bases from J, leaving 23 bases between. This CDR3 has 18 amino acids. The CDR3 nucleotides read TGTGCCAGCAGCCTCCAAAAGGCTCGGGCAGGGGTAAACACTGAAGCTTTCTTT. Its protein product is CASSLQKARAGVNTEAFF.

This clone has more than one count but fewer than ten. V usage is TRBV4-2 and J usage is TRBJ1-2, with D possibly TRBD1 on 6 matching bases. CDR1 is LGHNA and CDR2 is YNFKEQ in the germline V gene. CDR3 size: 14 residues. The V gene lost 5 bases and the J gene lost 0 bases, with 10 bases spanning the gap. The CDR3 sequence: CASSDNRANYGYTF. The CDR3 DNA reads TGTGCCAGCAGCGATAACAGGGCTAACTATGGCTACACCTTC.

J is TRBJ2-7 and V is TRBV27; D may correspond to TRBD1 or TRBD2 (7 bases each). Germline lookup yields CDR1 MNHEY and CDR2 SMNVEV (reference sequence). V lost 1 base and J lost 4, with 14 bases in between. The CDR3 contains 15 residues. In nucleotides, the CDR3 is TGTGCCAGCAGTTTATATGCAGGGGGAGGGTACGAGCAGTACTTC. Translation: CASSLYAGGGYEQYF.

The V call is TRBV7-6, the J call TRBJ1-4, with 8 bases fitting TRBD1. Trimming at V came to 2 bases and at J to 8 bases, leaving 4 bases not matched to a gene. The CDR3 is made up of 14 amino acids. In germline, CDR1 is SGHVS, CDR2 FNYEAQ. Here the CDR3 reads CASSLSGGGEKLFF. The CDR3 DNA is TGTGCCAGCAGCTTATCAGGGGGCGGCGAAAAACTGTTTTTT.

J is TRBJ1-2 and V is TRBV3-1 (or the pseudogene TRBV3-2); no definite D call. This CDR3 has 14 residues. The germline V and J ends were trimmed by 0 bases and 8 bases, with 13 bases remaining between them. CDR1 is LGHDT, CDR2 YNNKEL, per germline (reference sequence). The CDR3 sequence: CASSQDMVPVGYTF. The DNA of the CDR3 is TGTGCCAGCAGCCAAGATATGGTCCCCGTGGGCTACACCTTC.

V and J are TRBV7-9 and TRBJ1-1; D uncertain. CDR3 length: 12 residues. Trimming shortened V by 4 bases and J by 4 bases, and 7 bases separated the two germline ends. Germline lookup yields CDR1 SEHNR and CDR2 FQNEAQ (reference sequence). CDR3 bases: TGTGCCAGCAGCTCCAAGGGCACTGAAGCTTTCTTT. It encodes CASSSKGTEAFF.

The chain employs TRBV4-1 and TRBJ1-5; D is unclear. The V gene lost 0 bases and the J gene lost 0 bases, with 15 bases spanning the gap. CDR1 and CDR2 (germline): MGHRA, YSYEKL. CDR3 length: 18 residues. CDR3 loop: CASSQDLLRPNSNQPQHF. The CDR3 DNA sequence: TGCGCCAGCAGCCAAGATCTGCTGAGGCCCAATAGCAATCAGCCCCAGCATTTT.

The J gene is TRBJ2-7, the V gene TRBV9; D is perhaps TRBD1 (5 bases). This CDR3 region has 13 residues. The V gene lost 0 bases and the J gene lost 5 bases, with 9 bases spanning the gap. Germline CDR1 SGDLS, CDR2 YYNGEE. DNA of the CDR3: TGTGCCAGCAGCGTAGGACAGTACGACGAGCAGTACTTC. Residues: CASSVGQYDEQYF.

The chain combines TRBV6-5 with TRBJ1-6, with 7 nucleotides matching TRBD1. Germline-derived CDR1 and CDR2 are MNHEY and SVGAGI. The CDR3 contains 16 residues. Losses at the gene ends were 4 bases for V and 4 bases for J; bases not matched to a gene: 7. CDR3 amino acids: CASSSPRTGYNSPLHF. In DNA form, the CDR3 reads TGTGCCAGCAGTTCCCCACGGACAGGTTATAATTCACCCCTCCACTTT.

The J gene is TRBJ2-3, the V gene TRBV4-1, with 9 bases lining up with TRBD1. The CDR3 length is 16 residues. The V gene end was trimmed by 7 bases and the J gene end by 1 base; junction bases not matched to a gene: 9. The germline gives CDR1 MGHRA, CDR2 YSYEKL. CDR3 nucleotide sequence: TGCGCCAGCACCACCGGACAGGGGTGGGGCACAGATACGCAGTATTTT. Translation: CASTTGQGWGTDTQYF.

The J gene is TRBJ1-1, the V gene TRBV7-9; a weak D match, TRBD1 (5 bases). Trimming pared 3 bases from V and 7 bases from J, leaving 12 bases between. Germline values: CDR1 SEHNR, CDR2 FQNEAQ (reference sequence). CDR3 length: 13 residues. This CDR3 is CASSFVGADEAFF. The CDR3 DNA reads TGTGCCAGCAGCTTCGTCGGGGCAGATGAAGCTTTCTTT.

This chain uses TRBV6-5 with TRBJ2-1; tentative D call: TRBD1 (5 bases). Trimming cost V 6 bases and J 8 bases, with 11 bases left between them. The CDR3 is 12 amino acids. Germline assignment: CDR1 MNHEY and CDR2 SVGAGI. The CDR3 reads CASSVGRDEQFF. The CDR3 bases are TGTGCCAGCAGCGTGGGCAGGGATGAGCAGTTCTTC.